This T cell receptor beta chain was sequenced in a study of graft-versus-host responses after intestinal transplantation. Overall study results and limits: Recipient marrow held GvH clones, some first seen in ileum or blood. Graft-donor T cell macrochimerism coincided with high graft-versus-host to host-versus-graft clonal ratios in allografts.

Clones were sequenced by immunoSEQ multiplex PCR, and TCRdb holds only the in-frame ones, with some missing. The table records approximately 130,000 clones, more than 80% of them present only once. As to this clone: Its antigen is still unknown. Other DNA sequences of this sample code for an identical CDR3.

The sequence derives from a human donor who received an intestinal transplant. The starting material was unstimulated CD4+ T cells sorted from spleen or lymph node cells, obtained before intestinal transplant.

The CDR3 here is CASSEWGLNTEAFF. The CDR3 DNA follows: TGTGCCAGCAGTGAATGGGGGCTGAACACTGAAGCTTTCTTT. The chain employs TRBV6-1 and TRBJ1-1; weak D call: TRBD1 (6 bases). V was shortened by 2 bases and J by 0 bases, with 7 bases between the two germline ends. CDR1 MNHNS and CDR2 SASEGT come from the germline V gene. The CDR3 covers 14 residues.